The 18 T cell receptor beta chains below all came from one sample that was sequenced in a study of T cell repertoires in ileal Crohn's disease. Clones were sequenced by immunoSEQ multiplex PCR, and TCRdb holds only the in-frame ones, with some missing. The sample lists 13,000 or so clones, 75% to 90% occurring once. As for time point: neoterminal ileum biopsy at postoperative endoscopy, about 6 months after surgery. Sequencing was performed on ileal tissue. These receptors were taken from an adult with Crohn's disease.

The chain has TRBV6-6 and TRBJ2-7, with 8 bases that match TRBD1. The V segment lost 5 bases and the J segment 3 bases; nucleotides outside the gene matches: 6. This CDR3 has 14 residues. The germline CDR1 and CDR2 sequences are MNHNY and SVGAGI (reference sequence). CDR3 bases: TGTGCCAGCAGTCTTGGACAGGGTCGCTACGAGCAGTACTTC. It encodes CASSLGQGRYEQYF.

This clone was detected once. This chain connects TRBV4-1 to TRBJ1-6; 7 bases agree with TRBD1. CDR3 length: 17 residues. Germline-derived CDR1 and CDR2 are MGHRA and YSYEKL. With V trimmed by 0 bases and J by 7 bases, 9 bases remained unmatched. The DNA of the CDR3 is TGCGCCAGCAGCCAAGATCCTTGGGGGACAGACAATTCACCCCTCCACTTT. Translated, it gives CASSQDPWGTDNSPLHF.

This clone turned up a few times. The sample carries other DNA sequences with the same CDR3. The rearrangement joins TRBV6-4 to TRBJ1-6; no clear D gene. The V gene's germline CDR1 is MRHNA and CDR2 SNTAGT. The CDR3 loop spans 14 amino acids. The ends were cut back, 4 bases at V and 7 bases at J, with 11 bases in the middle. Written as DNA, the CDR3 is TGTGCCAGCAGTGGCGGGGAGGGAAATTCACCCCTCCACTTT. Translation gives CASSGGEGNSPLHF.

This chain uses TRBV4-1 with TRBJ2-2; D gene uncertain. Germline loops: CDR1 MGHRA, CDR2 YSYEKL. V was shortened by 4 bases and J by 1 base, with 10 bases between the two germline ends. CDR3 length equals 15 residues. CDR3 sequence reads: CASSPQAGNTGELFF. The CDR3 nucleotides are TGCGCCAGCAGCCCCCAGGCAGGGAACACCGGGGAGCTGTTTTTT.

The chain employs TRBV25-1 and TRBJ1-4; unclear D gene. Germline loops: CDR1 MGHDK, CDR2 SYGVNS. Trimming removed 1 base at V and 1 base at J, with 13 bases between. This CDR3 contains 17 residues. Here the CDR3 reads CASSEFGGVITNEKLFF. CDR3 bases: TGTGCCAGCAGTGAATTTGGCGGGGTCATAACTAATGAAAAACTGTTTTTT.

This clone was counted only a few times. The chain combines TRBV6-4 with TRBJ2-3; 8 bases align to TRBD2. This CDR3 spans 14 amino acids. Germline V CDR1 and CDR2: MRHNA, SNTAGT. V trimming: 3 bases; J trimming: 1 base; junction bases outside the gene matches: 0. The CDR3 DNA reads as TGTGCCAGCAGTGAGCGGGGGGGCACAGATACGCAGTATTTT. Protein sequence: CASSERGGTDTQYF.

Concerning this clone: One end of the junction fails to match germline, which may point to a read error. This chain connects TRBV6-1 to TRBJ2-7; no definite D call. CDR1 is MNHNS and CDR2 is SASEGT in the germline V gene. This CDR3 has 15 amino acids. CDR3 DNA sequence: TGTGCCAGCAGTACCGGCCGGATTAGCTCCTACGAGCAGCACTTC. Amino acid sequence: CASSTGRISSYEQHF.

V is TRBV6-1 and J is TRBJ1-2; 7 bases are shared with TRBD1. The CDR3 runs to 15 residues. Per germline, CDR1 MNHNS and CDR2 SASEGT. V dropped 2 bases and J dropped 8; count of bases not matched to a gene: 11. CDR3 in DNA: TGTGCCAGCAGTGAACACGGACAGGCCAAAGGGGGCTACACCTTC. Translated: CASSEHGQAKGGYTF.

The chain links TRBV6-1 to TRBJ1-5, with no clear D. The germline V and J ends were trimmed by 0 bases and 4 bases, with 7 bases remaining between them. The V gene's germline CDR1 is MNHNS and CDR2 SASEGT. This CDR3 comprises 14 residues. CDR3 protein: CASSEAVRNQPQHF. The CDR3 nucleotides read TGTGCCAGCAGTGAAGCGGTACGGAATCAGCCCCAGCATTTT.

This clone was detected once. V and J are TRBV5-1 and TRBJ2-7; D is possibly TRBD1 (5 bases). CDR3 length: 16 amino acids. The germline CDR1 and CDR2 sequences are SGHRS and YFSETQ. The ends were cut back, 0 bases at V and 0 bases at J, with 13 bases in the middle. CDR3 in DNA: TGCGCCAGCAGCTTGGCCCCGACAGAGTACTCCTACGAGCAGTACTTC. Amino acid sequence: CASSLAPTEYSYEQYF.

The chain uses TRBV5-1 and TRBJ2-3, with D maybe TRBD1 (5 bases). The CDR3 has 14 amino acids. V lost 0 bases, J lost 2 bases, and 7 bases lay in between. CDR1 and CDR2 from the germline V gene are SGHRS and YFSETQ. In DNA, the CDR3 is TGCGCCAGCAGCTTGGACAGGTCCACAGATACGCAGTATTTT. This encodes CASSLDRSTDTQYF. The whole variable domain, filled in from reference TRBV5-1 and TRBJ2-3, reads KAGVTQTPRYLIKTRGQQVTLSCSPISGHRSVSWYQQTPGQGLQFLFEYFSETQRNKGNFPGRFSGRQFSNSRSEMNVSTLELGDSALYLCASSLDRSTDTQYFGPGTRLTVL.

The chain joins TRBV6-1 to TRBJ2-1, with D possibly matching TRBD1 (6 bases). CDR1 is MNHNS and CDR2 is SASEGT in the germline V gene. The CDR3 length is 15 residues. Trimming pared 4 bases from V and 0 bases from J, leaving 10 bases between. The CDR3 DNA reads TGTGCCAGCAGTGGATCGGGACACTCCTACAATGAGCAGTTCTTC. Translation: CASSGSGHSYNEQFF.

DNA for the CDR3: TGTGCCAGCAGCTGGGGGGGAGGGGCAACTAATGAAAAACTGTTTTTT. It is translated as CASSWGGGATNEKLFF. V and J are TRBV5-5 and TRBJ1-4; D might be TRBD1 (5 bases). Deletions cut 3 bases from V and 0 bases from J, with 12 bases between. The CDR3 is 16 residues long. The germline V gene encodes CDR1 SGHKS and CDR2 YYEKEE (reference sequence).

The chain links TRBV5-1 to TRBJ2-1; 7 positions agree with TRBD2. The CDR3 extends over 14 amino acids. J gave up 7 bases and V 2 bases, and 6 bases lay outside the gene matches. CDR1 is SGHRS and CDR2 is YFSETQ in the germline V gene. The CDR3 DNA reads as TGCGCCAGCAGCTTTTTCCGGGGGGTGAATGAGCAGTTCTTC. The encoded protein is CASSFFRGVNEQFF.

The rearrangement joins TRBV10-3 to TRBJ1-5, with 9 positions matching TRBD1. The CDR3 runs 15 residues. With V trimmed by 5 bases and J by 3 bases, 5 bases remained unmatched. The germline CDR1 and CDR2 sequences are ENHRY and SYGVKD. The CDR3 loop reads CAISPGQGNNQPQHF. As DNA, the CDR3 is TGTGCCATCAGTCCGGGACAGGGAAACAATCAGCCCCAGCATTTT.

This chain links TRBV11-2 with TRBJ1-1, with a possible D match to TRBD1 (5 bases). In germline, CDR1 is SGHAT, CDR2 FQNNGV. The ends were cut back, 2 bases at V and 1 base at J, with 8 bases in the middle. CDR3 length equals 14 residues. The CDR3 bases are TGTGCCAGCAGCTTACAGGGTCAGAACACTGAAGCTTTCTTT. This sequence encodes CASSLQGQNTEAFF. Full variable domain (rest looked up from reference TRBV11-2 and TRBJ1-1): EAGVAQSPRYKIIEKRQSVAFWCNPISGHATLYWYQQILGQGPKLLIQFQNNGVVDDSQLPKDRFSAERLKGVDSTLKIQPAKLEDSAVYLCASSLQGQNTEAFFGQGTRLTVV.

This chain connects TRBV7-8 to TRBJ1-2; D may be TRBD1 (6 bases). The germline V gene encodes CDR1 SGHVS and CDR2 FQNEAQ. The CDR3 covers 13 residues. Trimming took 4 bases from V and 4 from J, leaving 10 bases between them. CDR3: CASSSGDGYGYTF. The CDR3, as DNA: TGTGCCAGCAGCTCAGGGGATGGCTATGGCTACACCTTC.

The V gene is TRBV5-1, the J gene TRBJ2-6; D not resolved. In germline, CDR1 is SGHRS, CDR2 YFSETQ. The CDR3 is 15 amino acids. Trimming removed 3 bases at V and 0 bases at J, with 7 bases between. The chain's CDR3 is CASSSGSSGANVLTF. CDR3 nucleotides: TGCGCCAGCAGCTCAGGCAGCTCTGGGGCCAACGTCCTGACTTTC.